Described below is a single TCR beta chain sequence and its context. What it binds is not known. The protocol was immunoSEQ multiplex PCR, while the TCRdb copy is restricted to in-frame clones and leaves out a portion. Of about 150,000 clones in the sample, around 90% were seen once. This sample stems from a study of T cell responses to AZD1222 COVID-19 vaccine. General study results and limits: Spike-wide coverage was observed for vaccine-associated CD4 TCRs, with dominant responses at 160-218 and 743-854.

The CDR3 is 15 residues long. The ends were cut back, 2 bases at V and 0 bases at J, with 10 bases in the middle. Germline CDR1 and CDR2: MNHEY and SVGEGT. The sequence derives from an adult in good health. The sequencing here drew on peripheral blood, taken on day 0 of AZD1222 vaccination. The chain couples TRBV6-2 or TRBV6-3 to TRBJ1-2, with unresolved D. The CDR3 here is CASSYETLPNYGYTF. The CDR3 bases are TGTGCCAGCAGTTACGAGACACTACCTAACTATGGCTACACCTTC.